This T cell receptor (beta chain) was recovered during a study of yellow fever vaccine responses in identical twins. The CDR3 contains 15 residues. Germline V lookup: CDR1 SGHRS, CDR2 YFSETQ. Trimming removed 0 bases at V and 0 bases at J, with 9 bases between. MiXCR, run by TCRdb on the RT-PCR reads, gives a single entry per CDR3 protein. The sample shows 2,500 to 3,000 distinct CDR3 sequences, 75% to 90% of them seen only once. This TCR was recovered from a female donor who received the yellow fever vaccine. The sample here was T cells from blood (PBMCs), unsorted or a sorted subset (not recorded which), taken before or after yellow fever vaccination (not recorded which). This chain connects TRBV5-1 to TRBJ1-1; D gene unclear. CDR3 nucleotides: TGCGCCAGCAGCTTGGATCTGGGGATGAACACTGAAGCTTTCTTT. This sequence encodes CASSLDLGMNTEAFF.